A selection of T cell receptor beta chains follows, all from one sample in a study of blood T cell repertoires in COVID-19. Some clones are missing from TCRdb's copy, which holds only in-frame ones; the method was immunoSEQ multiplex PCR. The sample lists approximately 300,000 clones, roughly nine tenths occurring once. Sequenced material: PBMCs or T cells enriched from blood (not recorded which). The receptor set was obtained from a woman in her twenties or thirties who had recovered from COVID-19. CDR3s include the opening cysteine and the closing phenylalanine or tryptophan. D genes are given only for firm matches. Rows may omit the clone size; those that give it use once, few, many or a size class.

length,D,V,size,J,DNA,CDR3
14,-,TRBV6-2/TRBV6-3,-,TRBJ1-4,TGTGCCAGCAGTTCCAGGGTAACAAATGAAAAACTGTTTTTT,CASSSRVTNEKLFF
12,-,TRBV10-2,-,TRBJ2-7,TGCGCCAGCACCCCAGCGTTGGGCGAGCAGTACTTC,CASTPALGEQYF
14,-,TRBV6-5,-,TRBJ1-1,TGTGCCAGCAGTTTCCGACAAGAAGAAGCTGAAGCTTTCTTT,CASSFRQEEAEAFF
12,-,TRBV14,-,TRBJ2-7,TGTGCCAGCAGCCAAACAGGCTACGAGCAGTACTTC,CASSQTGYEQYF
14,TRBD1,TRBV5-1,-,TRBJ1-2,TGCGCCAGCAGCTTGCCCGGACAGGTCTATGGCTACACCTTC,CASSLPGQVYGYTF
13,-,TRBV28,few,TRBJ1-2,TGTGTTACCACAGAGCCTACGAACTATGGCTACACCTTC,CVTTEPTNYGYTF
14,TRBD1,TRBV2,-,TRBJ2-7,TGTGCCAGCAGCCCGACAGGGGGACCCTACGAGCAGTACTTC,CASSPTGGPYEQYF
15,TRBD1,TRBV4-3,-,TRBJ1-2,TGCGCCAGCAGCCAAACCGGACAGGACTACTATGGCTACACCTTC,CASSQTGQDYYGYTF
15,TRBD1,TRBV5-4,once,TRBJ2-7,TGTGCCAGCAGGCTGGACAGGGGTAGCTCCTACGAGCAGTACTTC,CASRLDRGSSYEQYF
15,TRBD1,TRBV7-9,few,TRBJ1-1,TGTGCCAGCACCCAAGGGGACAGGGGGAACACTGAAGCTTTCTTT,CASTQGDRGNTEAFF
14,-,TRBV11-2,-,TRBJ2-3,TGTGCCAGCAGCTCCACCGGGAGCACAGATACGCAGTATTTT,CASSSTGSTDTQYF
17,-,TRBV24-1,-,TRBJ2-3,TGTGCCACCAGTGATCCCACCACCGGGACAACCACAGATACGCAGTATTTT,CATSDPTTGTTTDTQYF
16,-,TRBV2,-,TRBJ1-3,TGTGCCAGCAGTGTTGGTCGTGTGGGGGGTGGAAACACCATATATTTT,CASSVGRVGGGNTIYF
16,-,TRBV2,-,TRBJ1-5,TGTGCCAGCAGTGAATGGGGCCAAAATAGCAATCAGCCCCAGCATTTT,CASSEWGQNSNQPQHF
14,-,TRBV19,-,TRBJ1-6,TGTGCCAGTAGTAAAACAGGGCGTAATTCACCCCTCCACTTT,CASSKTGRNSPLHF
14,-,TRBV6-5,-,TRBJ2-1,TGTGCCAGCAGCCTAGCGAGCTCCTACAATGAGCAGTTCTTC,CASSLASSYNEQFF
12,-,TRBV12-3/TRBV12-4,-,TRBJ1-5,TGTGCCAGCAGCTCCAGGGTTGGGTCCCAGCATTTT,CASSSRVGSQHF
14,-,TRBV19,-,TRBJ1-1,TGTGCCGGATCCGCAACAGGCCAGAACACTGAAGCTTTCTTT,CAGSATGQNTEAFF
14,TRBD1,TRBV5-4,-,TRBJ1-1,TGTGCCAGCAGCAATATGACAGGGGGCACTGAAGCTTTCTTT,CASSNMTGGTEAFF
15,-,TRBV14,-,TRBJ2-2,TGTGCCAGCAGCCCCATCGACAGTTCGGCCGGGGAGCTGTTTTTT,CASSPIDSSAGELFF
14,TRBD1,TRBV7-2,-,TRBJ2-1,TGTGCCAGCAGCCCGCGGGACAGGGTGGGTGAGCAGTTCTTC,CASSPRDRVGEQFF
16,-,TRBV5-6,-,TRBJ1-6,TGTGCCAGCAGCTTGGGAGGGGGATCCTATAATTCACCCCTCCACTTT,CASSLGGGSYNSPLHF
15,-,TRBV9,-,TRBJ1-1,TGTGCCAGCAGCGTCGGTACCAGGGTTAGCACTGAAGCTTTCTTT,CASSVGTRVSTEAFF
13,-,TRBV18,-,TRBJ1-1,TGTGCCAGCTCACCAGTTACTTACACTGAAGCTTTCTTT,CASSPVTYTEAFF
15,-,TRBV20-1,-,TRBJ2-2,TGCAGTGCTAGTTCGCAGATAACGAACACCGGGGAGCTGTTTTTT,CSASSQITNTGELFF
14,-,TRBV7-2,-,TRBJ2-7,TGTGCCAGCAGCTTAGTTGGCGGAAGCTACGAGCAGTACTTC,CASSLVGGSYEQYF
16,TRBD1,TRBV6-4,-,TRBJ2-6,TGTGCCAGCAGTGGGACAGGGGGCGATGGGGCCAACGTCCTGACTTTC,CASSGTGGDGANVLTF
15,-,TRBV19,-,TRBJ2-2,TGTGCCAGTAGTATTAGAACCAGACAGGCCGGGGAGCTGTTTTTT,CASSIRTRQAGELFF
11,-,TRBV3-1/TRBV3-2,-,TRBJ2-1,TGTGCCAGCAGCCCTGGGCCGAGTGTGTTCTTC,CASSPGPSVFF
18,TRBD1,TRBV6-1,once,TRBJ1-6,TGTGCCAGCAGTGAGAGACTCGGGGTGGGGACAGACGGCTCACCCCTCCACTTT,CASSERLGVGTDGSPLHF
14,TRBD1,TRBV19,-,TRBJ1-1,TGTGCCAGTAGTAGAACAGGGGGAAGAACTGAAGCTTTCTTT,CASSRTGGRTEAFF
13,-,TRBV19,once,TRBJ1-3,TGTGCCAGCCGGGACAACTCTGGAAACACCATATATTTT,CASRDNSGNTIYF
13,-,TRBV3-1/TRBV3-2,-,TRBJ1-3,TGTGCCAGCAGCCACGGGGGGGGAAACACCATATATTTT,CASSHGGGNTIYF
13,TRBD1,TRBV19,-,TRBJ2-7,TGTGCCAGTAGTCGGGACAGGGGGGCCGAGCAGTACTTC,CASSRDRGAEQYF
16,-,TRBV3-1/TRBV3-2,-,TRBJ2-7,TGTGCCAGCAGCCAAGATTCAGCGGGCCCTTCCTACGAGCAGTACTTC,CASSQDSAGPSYEQYF
16,-,TRBV4-1,few,TRBJ1-5,TGCGCCAGCAGCCAATCAAGAGGTATGGGCAATCAGCCCCAGCATTTT,CASSQSRGMGNQPQHF
14,TRBD1,TRBV30,once,TRBJ1-4,TGTGCCTGGAGTGACGGGACAGTTTCTGAAAAACTGTTTTTT,CAWSDGTVSEKLFF
14,TRBD1,TRBV29-1,-,TRBJ1-5,TGCAGCGTTGTGGGACAGGGGGGGTCCCAGCCCCAGCATTTT,CSVVGQGGSQPQHF
15,-,TRBV30,-,TRBJ1-4,TGTGCCTGGAGCGGGGGGGCAGGGGCCAGTGAAAAACTGTTTTTT,CAWSGGAGASEKLFF
13,TRBD1,TRBV2,once,TRBJ1-2,TGTGCCAGCAGCGATGGGACAGTAAGGGGCTACACCTTC,CASSDGTVRGYTF
13,TRBD2,TRBV19,once,TRBJ2-1,TGTGCCAGTAGTATGGGGAGGGCAGCTGAGCAGTTCTTC,CASSMGRAAEQFF
15,-,TRBV30,-,TRBJ1-2,TGTGCCTGGAGTGTACCCGGGGGTGTTGGTGGAGGCTACACCTTC,CAWSVPGGVGGGYTF
15,TRBD1,TRBV9,-,TRBJ1-1,TGTGCCAGCAGCCCACAGGGGGCTTTGGGCACTGAAGCTTTCTTT,CASSPQGALGTEAFF
14,TRBD1,TRBV6-5,-,TRBJ2-5,TGTGCCAGCAGAGGACAGGGCTTGTCAGAGACCCAGTACTTC,CASRGQGLSETQYF